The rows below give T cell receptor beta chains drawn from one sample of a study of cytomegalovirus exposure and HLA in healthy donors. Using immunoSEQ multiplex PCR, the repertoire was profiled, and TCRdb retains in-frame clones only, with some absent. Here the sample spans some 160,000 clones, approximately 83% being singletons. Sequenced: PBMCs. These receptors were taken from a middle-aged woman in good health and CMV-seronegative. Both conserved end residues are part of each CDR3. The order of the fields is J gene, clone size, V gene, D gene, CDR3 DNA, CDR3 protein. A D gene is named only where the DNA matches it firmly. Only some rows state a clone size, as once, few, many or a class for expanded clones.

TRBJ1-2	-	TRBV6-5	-	TGTGCCAGCAGTCGGGGTCCCCTGTACTATGGCTACACCTTC	CASSRGPLYYGYTF
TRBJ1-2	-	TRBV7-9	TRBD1	TGTGCCAGCAGCTTCGCCGGGACAGAGAGTAACTATGGCTACACCTTC	CASSFAGTESNYGYTF
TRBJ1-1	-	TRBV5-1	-	TGCGCCAGCAGCTGGGGCGGGGGGGAGAACACTGAAGCTTTCTTT	CASSWGGGENTEAFF
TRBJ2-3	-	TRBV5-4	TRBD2	TGTGCCAGCAGCTTGGAGGCGGGGGCAGATACGCAGTATTTT	CASSLEAGADTQYF
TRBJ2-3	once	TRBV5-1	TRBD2	TGCGCCAGCAGCTTGGCCGGGTGGCTAGCGGGCAGCACAGATACGCAGTATTTT	CASSLAGWLAGSTDTQYF
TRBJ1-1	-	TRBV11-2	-	TGTGCCAGCAGCTTAGTTATACAGAACAGTGAAGCTTTCTTT	CASSLVIQNSEAFF
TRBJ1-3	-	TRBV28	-	TGTGCCAGCAGTGGTTACAGGGTTTGGTCCGGGAACTCTGGAAACACCATATATTTT	CASSGYRVWSGNSGNTIYF
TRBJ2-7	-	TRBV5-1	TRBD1	TGCGCCAGCAGCGAGACAGGGTACTACGAGCAGTACTTC	CASSETGYYEQYF
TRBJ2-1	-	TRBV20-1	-	TGCAGTGCTAGGTTTGTATCGGAGCAGTTCTTC	CSARFVSEQFF
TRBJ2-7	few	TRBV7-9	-	TGTGCCAGCAGCCCCGTGGCAGGGGTCTACGAGCAGTACTTC	CASSPVAGVYEQYF
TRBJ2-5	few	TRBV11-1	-	TGTGCCAGCAGCTTTGGCAGGGGGGATCGAGAGACCCAGTACTTC	CASSFGRGDRETQYF
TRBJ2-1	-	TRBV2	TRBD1	TGTGCCAGCAGTGGGGACAGGGGCAATGAGCAGTTCTTC	CASSGDRGNEQFF
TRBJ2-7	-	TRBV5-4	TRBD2	TGTGCCAGCAGCCCCACGGATAGCGGGAGCTTCTACGAGCAGTACTTC	CASSPTDSGSFYEQYF
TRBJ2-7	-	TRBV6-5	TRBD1	TGTGCCAGCAGTTATACCGGGACAGCTTACGAGCAGTACTTC	CASSYTGTAYEQYF
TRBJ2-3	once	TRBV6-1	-	TGTGCCAGCAGCCAAAGGACTTTCACAGATACGCAGTATTTT	CASSQRTFTDTQYF
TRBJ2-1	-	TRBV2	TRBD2	TGTGCCAGCAGTGACCTAGCGGGAGCTGCGGACAATGAGCAGTTCTTC	CASSDLAGAADNEQFF
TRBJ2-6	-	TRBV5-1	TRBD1	TGCGCCAGCAGCTTGAGGGGACAGGGGATCTCTGGGGCCAACGTCCTGACTTTC	CASSLRGQGISGANVLTF